The entry below describes one T cell receptor (beta chain). Losses at the gene ends were 5 bases for V and 7 bases for J; bases not matched to a gene: 10. CDR1 SGHAT and CDR2 FQDESV come from the germline V gene (reference sequence). CDR3 length: 14 amino acids. The data originate from a study of blood T cell repertoires in COVID-19. On the study more broadly: The study drew acute and convalescent COVID-19 samples from the United States, Italy and Spain. PBMCs, B-cell-depleted T cells, or T cells provided the cDNA or gDNA that made up the material.

In the source study's methods: Amplified reference gene primers provided the basis for estimating nucleated cell counts. The data were produced by immunoSEQ multiplex PCR, yet TCRdb's version contains in-frame clones alone and is incomplete. The V and J calls and the clone size are those of that table, but D and trimming were determined from the DNA. This table holds about 290,000 clones, around 81% found once. The chain employs TRBV11-1 and TRBJ1-1, with TRBD1 matching 7 bases. The sample consisted of peripheral blood. The clonotype comes from a woman in her fifties or sixties with active or convalescent COVID-19. CDR3 bases: TGTGCCAGCAGCCCTAACTCGGGACAGAGTGAAGCTTTCTTT. Its translation: CASSPNSGQSEAFF.